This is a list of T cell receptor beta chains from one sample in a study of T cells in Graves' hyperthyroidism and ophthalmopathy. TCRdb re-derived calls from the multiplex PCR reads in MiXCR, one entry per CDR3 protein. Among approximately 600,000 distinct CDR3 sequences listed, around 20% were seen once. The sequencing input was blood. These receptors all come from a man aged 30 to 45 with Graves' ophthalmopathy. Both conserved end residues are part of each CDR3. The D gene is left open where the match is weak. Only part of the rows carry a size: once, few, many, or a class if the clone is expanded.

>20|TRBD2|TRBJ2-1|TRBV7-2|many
TGTGCCAGCAGCTTAGAAGGGCTGTGGCTAGCGGGAGAGGCTTACAATGAGCAGTTCTTC
CASSLEGLWLAGEAYNEQFF
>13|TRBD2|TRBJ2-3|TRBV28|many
TGTGCCAGCCGCTTGACTAGCGGGCGAACGCAGTATTTT
CASRLTSGRTQYF
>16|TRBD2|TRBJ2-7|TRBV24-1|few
TGTGCCAGCAGCTCAGCCGGGACTAGCGGAACCTACGAGCAGTACTTC
CASSSAGTSGTYEQYF
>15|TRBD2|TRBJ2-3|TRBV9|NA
TGTGCCAGCAGCGTAGGGCTAGCGGTCACAGATACGCAGTATTTT
CASSVGLAVTDTQYF
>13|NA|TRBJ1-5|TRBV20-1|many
TGCAGTGCTTCCAAGACCAGGTCTTGGCCCCAGCATTTT
CSASKTRSWPQHF
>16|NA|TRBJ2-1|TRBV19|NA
TGTGCCAGTAGTATCTGGGGCAGCAGCTCCTACAATGAGCAGTTCTTC
CASSIWGSSSYNEQFF
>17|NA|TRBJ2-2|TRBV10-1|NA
TGCGCCAGCAGTGAGCATCCGTCCCGGGTCGGAAGAGGGGAGCTGTTTTTT
CASSEHPSRVGRGELFF
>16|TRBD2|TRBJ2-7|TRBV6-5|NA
TGTGCCAGCAGTTACTCCAAACTAGCGTACTCCTACGAGCAGTACTTC
CASSYSKLAYSYEQYF
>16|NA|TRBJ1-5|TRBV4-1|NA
TGCGCCAGCAGCCAAGATTATCAACAGGGCAATCAGCCCCAGCATTTT
CASSQDYQQGNQPQHF
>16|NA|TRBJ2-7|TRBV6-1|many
TGTGCCAGCAGTACCTTACGGGGGCCGAGCTCCTACGAGCAGTACTTC
CASSTLRGPSSYEQYF
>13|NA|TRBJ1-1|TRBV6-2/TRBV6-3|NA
TGTGCCAGCAGCACACCGGGGACGGGAGAAGCTTTCTTT
CASSTPGTGEAFF
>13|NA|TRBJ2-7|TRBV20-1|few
TGCAGTGCTAGGTTTCTCAGGGTACCCGAGCAGTACTTC
CSARFLRVPEQYF
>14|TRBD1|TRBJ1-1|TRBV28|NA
TGTGCCAGCACCCGGACAGGGCAGAACACTGAAGCTTTCTTT
CASTRTGQNTEAFF
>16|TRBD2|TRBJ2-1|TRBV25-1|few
TGTGCCAGCAGTGAATCACGGGGGAGGGCCAACAATGAGCAGTTCTTC
CASSESRGRANNEQFF
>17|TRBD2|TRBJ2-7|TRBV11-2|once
TGTGCCAGCAGCTTAGTTACTAGCGGCCTAATTTCCTACGAGCAGTACTTC
CASSLVTSGLISYEQYF
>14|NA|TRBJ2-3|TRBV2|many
TGTGCCAGCAGTGAGTTCCCTAGCACAGATACGCAGTATTTT
CASSEFPSTDTQYF